The rows below give T cell receptor beta chains drawn from one sample of a study of shared clonotypes between healthy human individuals. Data came from immunoSEQ multiplex PCR; TCRdb stores just in-frame clones and leaves some out. The sample carries 2 million to 3 million clones, 80% to 95% recorded once. The specimen was naive CD4+ T cells from PBMCs. The receptors originated from a man between 18 and 35 years old in good health. Some clones in this sample may be carry-over from other donors' samples. Both conserved end residues are part of each CDR3. A D gene is named only where the DNA matches it firmly. Rows may omit the clone size; those that give it use once, few, many or a size class.

V: TRBV7-3
D: TRBD2
size: .
length: 17
J: TRBJ2-3
DNA: TGTGCCAGCAGCTTAAAGGCGGCTAGCGGGATTGCAGATACGCAGTATTTT
CDR3: CASSLKAASGIADTQYF

V: TRBV14
D: .
size: .
length: 14
J: TRBJ2-2
DNA: TGTGCCAGCAGCCTAACACTAGCAACCGGGGAGCTGTTTTTT
CDR3: CASSLTLATGELFF

V: TRBV9
D: .
size: .
length: 13
J: TRBJ1-2
DNA: TGTGCCAGCAGCGTAGACTTCAACTATGGCTACACCTTC
CDR3: CASSVDFNYGYTF

V: TRBV18
D: .
size: once
length: 13
J: TRBJ2-5
DNA: TGTGCCAGCTCACCGTGGGGTAGAGAGACCCAGTACTTC
CDR3: CASSPWGRETQYF

V: TRBV5-1
D: .
size: .
length: 15
J: TRBJ2-7
DNA: TGCGCCAGCAGTCAGAGGGTCAGAGGTGACTACGAGCAGTACTTC
CDR3: CASSQRVRGDYEQYF

V: TRBV18
D: .
size: .
length: 16
J: TRBJ2-5
DNA: TGTGCCAGCTCACCGATTGGGATTCGGCCCCAAGAGACCCAGTACTTC
CDR3: CASSPIGIRPQETQYF

V: TRBV30
D: .
size: once
length: 14
J: TRBJ1-3
DNA: TGTGCCTGGATCCCTTGGGCATCTGGAAACACCATATATTTT
CDR3: CAWIPWASGNTIYF

V: TRBV6-6
D: .
size: .
length: 13
J: TRBJ1-2
DNA: TGTGCCAGCAGTTACGACGGGGGGGATGGCTACACCTTC
CDR3: CASSYDGGDGYTF

V: TRBV30
D: .
size: .
length: 12
J: TRBJ1-4
DNA: TGTGCCTGGAGTCCCCGGGAGGGTAAACTGTTTTTT
CDR3: CAWSPREGKLFF

V: TRBV7-3
D: .
size: .
length: 17
J: TRBJ2-2
DNA: TGTGCCAGCAGCTTAACAGGAACACACGCGAACACCGGGGAGCTGTTTTTT
CDR3: CASSLTGTHANTGELFF

V: TRBV5-1
D: .
size: .
length: 14
J: TRBJ2-3
DNA: TGCGCCAGCAGCTTGTCCGAGCCCGAAGATACGCAGTATTTT
CDR3: CASSLSEPEDTQYF

V: TRBV7-9
D: .
size: .
length: 15
J: TRBJ2-1
DNA: TGTGCCAGCAGTTTACCGGGACTCCCAACCAATGAGCAGTTCTTC
CDR3: CASSLPGLPTNEQFF

V: TRBV19
D: .
size: .
length: 13
J: TRBJ1-5
DNA: TGTGCCAGTAGCTACAGGGGCAATCAGCCCCAGCATTTT
CDR3: CASSYRGNQPQHF

V: TRBV5-1
D: TRBD1
size: .
length: 14
J: TRBJ2-3
DNA: TGCGCCAGCAGCGTCGGGACAGGGACAGATACGCAGTATTTT
CDR3: CASSVGTGTDTQYF

V: TRBV7-3
D: .
size: .
length: 13
J: TRBJ2-2
DNA: TGTGCCAGCAGCCCTTCCGGCACCGGGGAGCTGTTTTTT
CDR3: CASSPSGTGELFF

V: TRBV15
D: .
size: .
length: 15
J: TRBJ1-1
DNA: TGTGCCACCAGCACCACCGGGAGGTCGAACACTGAAGCTTTCTTT
CDR3: CATSTTGRSNTEAFF

V: TRBV30
D: .
size: .
length: 12
J: TRBJ1-3
DNA: TGTGCCTGGAGTGTAAGGGTGAGCACCATATATTTT
CDR3: CAWSVRVSTIYF

V: TRBV7-2
D: TRBD2
size: .
length: 14
J: TRBJ2-5
DNA: TGTGCCAGCAGCTTTAGCGGGAGTGGGGAGACCCAGTACTTC
CDR3: CASSFSGSGETQYF